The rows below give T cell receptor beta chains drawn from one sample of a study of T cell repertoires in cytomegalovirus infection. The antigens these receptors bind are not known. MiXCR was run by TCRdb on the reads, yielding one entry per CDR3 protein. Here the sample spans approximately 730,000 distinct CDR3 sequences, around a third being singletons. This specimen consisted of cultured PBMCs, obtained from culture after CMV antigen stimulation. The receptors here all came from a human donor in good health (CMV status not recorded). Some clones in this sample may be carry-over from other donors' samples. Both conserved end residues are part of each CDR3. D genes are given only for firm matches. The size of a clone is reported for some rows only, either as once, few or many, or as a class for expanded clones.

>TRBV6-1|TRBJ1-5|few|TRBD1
TGTGCCAGCAGTTATCTGGCGACAGGGCAGCCCCAGCATTTT
CASSYLATGQPQHF
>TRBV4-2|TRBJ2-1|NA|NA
TGTGCCAGCAGCCCCCTAATCCGGGGGAAAGGGAATGAGCAGTTCTTC
CASSPLIRGKGNEQFF
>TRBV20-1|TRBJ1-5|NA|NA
TGCAGTGCTAGAGATCCTCGACATGGACAGCCCCAGCATTTT
CSARDPRHGQPQHF
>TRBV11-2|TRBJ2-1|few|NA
TGTGCCAGCAGCTCAAGAGGGACTCGAGGGGGCAATGAGCAGTTCTTC
CASSSRGTRGGNEQFF
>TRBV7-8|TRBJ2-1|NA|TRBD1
TGTGCCAGCAGCTCCGGGACAGGGAACTACAATGAGCAGTTCTTC
CASSSGTGNYNEQFF
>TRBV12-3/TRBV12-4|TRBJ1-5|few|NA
TGTGCCAGCAGTCTAGGACTTAATAGCAATCAGCCCCAGCATTTT
CASSLGLNSNQPQHF
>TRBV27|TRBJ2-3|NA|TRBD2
TGTGCCAGCAGGAAAGCGGGAGGTGCAGATACGCAGTATTTT
CASRKAGGADTQYF
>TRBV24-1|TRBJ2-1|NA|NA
TGTGCCACCAGTGATAACAGCGGCCTTTCCTACAATGAGCAGTTCTTC
CATSDNSGLSYNEQFF
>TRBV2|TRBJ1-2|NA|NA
TGTGCCAGCAAATCTAACTATGGCTACACCTTC
CASKSNYGYTF
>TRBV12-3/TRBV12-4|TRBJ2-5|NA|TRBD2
TGTGCCAGCGATATTACTCGGACTAGCGGGGGCCACCGGGAGACCCAGTACTTC
CASDITRTSGGHRETQYF
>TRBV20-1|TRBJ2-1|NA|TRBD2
TGCAGTGCTGAACCCATTAGCGGGGACCCCTACAATGAGCAGTTCTTC
CSAEPISGDPYNEQFF
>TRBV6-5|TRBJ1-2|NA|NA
TGTGCCAGCAGGAACGGGATGACCTATGGCTACACCTTC
CASRNGMTYGYTF
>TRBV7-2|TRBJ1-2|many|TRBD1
TGTGCCAGCAGCTTAGTGACAGGGAATGGCTACACCTTC
CASSLVTGNGYTF
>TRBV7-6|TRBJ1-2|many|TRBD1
TGTGCCAGCAGCGATCAAACAGGGGCTCTAGGCTATGGCTACACCTTC
CASSDQTGALGYGYTF
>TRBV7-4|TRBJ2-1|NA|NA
TGTGCCAGCAGCCCCGGGCCTCACCACGACAATGAGCAGTTCTTC
CASSPGPHHDNEQFF
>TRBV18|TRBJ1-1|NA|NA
TGTGCCAGCTCACCATCCGGGACCAACACTGAAGCTTTCTTT
CASSPSGTNTEAFF
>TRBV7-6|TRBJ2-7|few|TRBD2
TGTGCCAGCAGCTTGGGCGGGGGGTGGAACGAGCAGTACTTC
CASSLGGGWNEQYF
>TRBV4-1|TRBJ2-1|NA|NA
TGCGCCAGCAGCCATCTCACAGGGTTCGATGAGCAGTTCTTC
CASSHLTGFDEQFF